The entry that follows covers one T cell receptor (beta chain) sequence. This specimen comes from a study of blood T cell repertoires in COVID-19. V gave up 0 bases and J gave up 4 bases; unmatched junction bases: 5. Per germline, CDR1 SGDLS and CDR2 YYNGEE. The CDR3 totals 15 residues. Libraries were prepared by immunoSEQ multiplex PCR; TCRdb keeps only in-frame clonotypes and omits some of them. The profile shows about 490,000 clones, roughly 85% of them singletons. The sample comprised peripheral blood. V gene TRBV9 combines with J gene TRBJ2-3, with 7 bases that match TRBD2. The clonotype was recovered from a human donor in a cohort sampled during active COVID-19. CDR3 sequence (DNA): TGTGCCAGCAGCGTAGCCCCCCGGGAGGCAGATACGCAGTATTTT. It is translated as CASSVAPREADTQYF.